One sample yielded the 2 T cell receptor beta chains listed below, sequenced in a study of blood T cell repertoires in COVID-19. Repertoires were generated with immunoSEQ multiplex PCR, while TCRdb's copy carries only in-frame clones and drops some. The repertoire holds about 80,000 clones, with 82% as singletons. The sequenced material came from peripheral blood. The receptors shown here come from a woman in her seventies with acute or convalescent COVID-19.

The chain joins TRBV3-1 (or the pseudogene TRBV3-2) to TRBJ1-1; 7 nucleotides line up with TRBD1. Trimming cost V 8 bases and J 7 bases; bases outside gene matches: 13. This CDR3 has 14 residues. The V gene's germline CDR1 is LGHDT and CDR2 YNNKEL (reference sequence). CDR3 nucleotides: TGTGCCAGCTCTCTCGCAACGACAGGGCATGAAGCTTTCTTT. Its protein is CASSLATTGHEAFF.

The J gene is TRBJ1-5, the V gene TRBV7-7, with 9 bases that match TRBD1. The CDR3 consists of 19 residues. Germline CDR1 reads SSHAT; CDR2 reads FNYEAQ (reference sequence). The J segment lost 2 bases and the V segment lost 2 bases, leaving 13 bases of the junction unmatched. The CDR3 nucleotides read TGTGCCAGCAGCTTACTGGGACAGGGACCAAAAGACGGCAATCAGCCCCAGCATTTT. Translation: CASSLLGQGPKDGNQPQHF. The full variable domain, with the rest looked up from reference TRBV7-7 and TRBJ1-5, is GAGVSQSPRYKVTKRGQDVTLRCDPISSHATLYWYQQALGQGPEFLTYFNYEAQPDKSGLPSDRFSAERPEGSISTLTIQRTEQRDSAMYRCASSLLGQGPKDGNQPQHFGDGTRLSIL.